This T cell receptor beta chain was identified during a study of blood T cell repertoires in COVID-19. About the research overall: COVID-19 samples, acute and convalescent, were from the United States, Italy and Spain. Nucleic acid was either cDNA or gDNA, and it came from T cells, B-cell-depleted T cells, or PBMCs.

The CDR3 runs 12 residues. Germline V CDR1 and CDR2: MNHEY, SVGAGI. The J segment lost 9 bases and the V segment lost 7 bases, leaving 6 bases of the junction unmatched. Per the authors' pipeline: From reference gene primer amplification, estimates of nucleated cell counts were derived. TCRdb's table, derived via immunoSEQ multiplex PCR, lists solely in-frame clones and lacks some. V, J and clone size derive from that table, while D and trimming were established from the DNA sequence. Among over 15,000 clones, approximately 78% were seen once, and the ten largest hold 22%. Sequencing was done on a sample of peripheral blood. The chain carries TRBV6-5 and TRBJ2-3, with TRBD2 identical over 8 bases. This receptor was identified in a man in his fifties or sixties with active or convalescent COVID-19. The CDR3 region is CASKTAGETQYF. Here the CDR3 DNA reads TGTGCCAGCAAGACAGCGGGAGAAACGCAGTATTTT.